The clone carrying this T cell receptor (beta chain) appeared a few times. These data originate in a study of human T cells and chemical hapten exposure. Trimming took 2 bases from V and 3 from J, leaving 11 bases between them. Germline V gene lookup returns CDR1 SGHTA and CDR2 FQGNSA. The CDR3 extends over 14 amino acids. TCRdb re-called the RACE reads with MiXCR, one entry per CDR3 protein. Found here are some 91,000 distinct CDR3 sequences, around 12% of them singletons; the top ten hold approximately 2.1%. The time point was: patch test 1, 2 weeks after DPC sensitization. The treatment was: therapeutic diphenylcyclopropenone sensitization with weekly scalp DPC.

This TCR derives from a woman aged 40 to 49 with alopecia areata. Some clones in this sample may be carry-over from other donors' samples. Sample: whole blood, taken in connection with sensitization to the hapten diphenylcyclopropenone (DPC). The V and J genes are TRBV7-2 and TRBJ2-7; tentatively, D is TRBD2 (5 bases). CDR3 nucleotide sequence: TGTGCCAGCAGCTTACCGAGCGGAAACTACGAGCAGTACTTC. Its translation is CASSLPSGNYEQYF. Drawing the rest from reference TRBV7-2 and TRBJ2-7, the complete variable domain is GAGVSQSPSNKVTEKGKDVELRCDPISGHTALYWYRQSLGQGLEFLIYFQGNSAPDKSGLPSDRFSAERTGGSVSTLTIQRTQQEDSAVYLCASSLPSGNYEQYFGPGTRLTVT.